The 20 T cell receptor beta chains listed next were all sequenced from one sample in a study of T cell responses to AZD1222 COVID-19 vaccine. This table comes from immunoSEQ multiplex PCR, and its TCRdb copy is limited to in-frame clones, with some not included. The sample consists of roughly 130,000 clones, around 90% of them appearing once. The source material was peripheral blood, sampled on day 0 of MenACWY control vaccination. Receptor source: an adult in good health.

This chain uses TRBV9 with TRBJ1-1, with D unresolved. CDR3 size: 15 residues. Germline CDR1 and CDR2: SGDLS and YYNGEE. V lost 0 bases and J 1 base, leaving 10 bases between the germline ends. CDR3 DNA: TGTGCCAGCAGCGTAGGCCATAGTAGGAACACTGAAGCTTTCTTT. This sequence encodes CASSVGHSRNTEAFF.

The rearrangement links TRBV28 to TRBJ2-7; D is undetermined. The CDR3 extends over 13 amino acids. The germline V gene encodes CDR1 MDHEN and CDR2 SYDVKM. The ends were cut back, 6 bases at V and 1 base at J, with 10 bases in the middle. The CDR3 spells CASSLDTSYEQYF. The CDR3 DNA reads as TGTGCCAGCAGCCTAGACACGTCCTACGAGCAGTACTTC.

The CDR3 loop is CAISEVGSYEQYF. The CDR3 region has the DNA TGTGCCATCAGTGAGGTGGGGTCATACGAGCAGTACTTC. This sequence joins TRBV10-3 and TRBJ2-7; D unresolved. Trimming removed 2 bases at V and 4 bases at J, with 9 bases between. Germline V CDR1 and CDR2: ENHRY, SYGVKD. The CDR3 is made up of 13 amino acids.

The chain is built from TRBV6-1 and TRBJ2-7; D is unresolved. Looked up from germline, CDR1 is MNHNS and CDR2 is SASEGT. The CDR3 runs 15 residues. Trimming took 0 bases from V and 7 from J, leaving 16 bases between them. The CDR3 DNA follows: TGTGCCAGCAGTGAAGCGCATAGGGCCCCCCTGGAGCAGTACTTC. It yields the protein CASSEAHRAPLEQYF.

This clone is a singleton in its sample. The V and J genes are TRBV15 and TRBJ2-7; 10 bases map to TRBD1. The CDR3 has 15 residues. Germline lookup yields CDR1 LNHNV and CDR2 YYDKDF (reference sequence). Trimming removed 3 bases from V and 6 bases from J; junction bases left unmatched: 8. The CDR3 is CATSRLGQGVFEQYF. CDR3 bases: TGTGCCACCAGCAGGTTAGGACAGGGGGTATTCGAGCAGTACTTC.

Only a few counts were recorded for this clone. The rearrangement uses TRBV6-5 and TRBJ2-7; TRBD1 is a possible D gene (5 bases). The CDR3 spans 14 residues. Trimming took 7 bases from V and 2 from J, leaving 15 bases between them. Germline V CDR1 and CDR2: MNHEY, SVGAGI. CDR3 nucleotides: TGTGCCAGCACTCCTTTGACAGCTACCTACGAGCAGTACTTC. Its translation is CASTPLTATYEQYF.

This chain uses TRBV9 with TRBJ1-1, with D possibly being TRBD1 (6 bases). Deletions cut 3 bases from V and 4 bases from J, with 10 bases between. The CDR3 spans 13 residues. Per germline, CDR1 SGDLS and CDR2 YYNGEE. The chain's CDR3 is CASSATGTTEAFF. As DNA, the CDR3 is TGTGCCAGCAGCGCCACAGGGACCACTGAAGCTTTCTTT.

This chain joins TRBV30 and TRBJ2-1; 10 positions match TRBD2. The CDR3 extends over 15 amino acids. Per the germline V gene, CDR1 is GTSNPN and CDR2 is SVGIG (reference sequence). The trim removed 2 bases at V and 0 bases at J, leaving 1 base unmatched. The CDR3 sequence is CAWSLAGVSYNEQFF. The CDR3 DNA follows: TGTGCCTGGAGTCTAGCGGGAGTCTCCTACAATGAGCAGTTCTTC.

The chain uses TRBV5-4 and TRBJ2-7; no clear D gene. This CDR3 has 15 amino acids. V lost 0 bases and J lost 3, with 13 bases in between. CDR1 SGHNT and CDR2 YYREEE come from the germline V gene (reference sequence). CDR3: CASSLVPQPLYEQYF. The DNA for the CDR3 is TGTGCCAGCAGCTTGGTTCCTCAACCACTCTACGAGCAGTACTTC.

This chain connects TRBV6-5 to TRBJ2-7, with TRBD2 matching over 11 bases. J was trimmed by 7 bases and V by 4 bases; bases with no gene match: 9. In germline, CDR1 is MNHEY, CDR2 SVGAGI. The CDR3 has 15 amino acids. CDR3 coding DNA: TGTGCCAGCAGTTTCTATAGCGGGAGGGCCCGTGAGCAGTACTTC. Protein sequence: CASSFYSGRAREQYF.

This chain connects TRBV6-4 to TRBJ1-1, with a tentative D call TRBD1 (5 bases). Looked up from germline, CDR1 is MRHNA and CDR2 is SNTAGT. Trimming pared 0 bases from V and 7 bases from J, leaving 15 bases between. There are 15 residues in the CDR3. As DNA, the CDR3 is TGTGCCAGCAGTGACTCAGGGGCCGCCCGGGGTGAAGCTTTCTTT. Translated, it gives CASSDSGAARGEAFF.

The rearrangement links TRBV7-2 to TRBJ1-1; D ambiguous. The CDR3 length is 15 residues. V gave up 0 bases and J gave up 4 bases, with 12 bases separating them. Germline values: CDR1 SGHTA, CDR2 FQGNSA. The DNA for the CDR3 is TGTGCCAGCAGCTTAGCGCGGGCAGGAGCCACTGAAGCTTTCTTT. Translation gives CASSLARAGATEAFF.

The chain uses TRBV9 and TRBJ2-2; 8 bases match TRBD1. CDR3 size: 18 residues. V lost 3 bases, J lost 4 bases, and 14 bases stayed unmatched. The V gene's germline CDR1 is SGDLS and CDR2 YYNGEE. CDR3 in DNA: TGTGCCAGCAGCGGGGGGACAGGAATTTGGGCTTCCACCGGGGAGCTGTTTTTT. This sequence encodes CASSGGTGIWASTGELFF.

J is TRBJ1-2 and V is TRBV5-1, with 8 bases fitting TRBD1. The germline V gene has CDR1 SGHRS and CDR2 YFSETQ. V trimming: 4 bases; J trimming: 7 bases; junction bases outside the gene matches: 9. The CDR3 is made up of 14 amino acids. The CDR3 DNA is TGCGCCAGCAGCGGAACACAGGGGGTGAGTGGCTACACCTTC. Protein product: CASSGTQGVSGYTF.

This chain joins TRBV3-1 (or the pseudogene TRBV3-2) and TRBJ1-5; D gene ambiguous. V shed 2 bases and J shed 6 bases, with 11 bases lying between them. Germline-derived CDR1 and CDR2 are LGHDT and YNNKEL (reference sequence). The CDR3 spans 14 residues. As DNA, the CDR3 is TGTGCCAGCAGCCAATCCGGGTCACGTCAGCCCCAGCATTTT. Encoded protein: CASSQSGSRQPQHF.

This clone has a single count. V gene TRBV27 combines with J gene TRBJ1-5; a weak D match, TRBD1 (5 bases). Germline assignment: CDR1 MNHEY and CDR2 SMNVEV (reference sequence). This CDR3 has 15 residues. Trimming pared 2 bases from V and 6 bases from J, leaving 14 bases between. This CDR3 is CASSLLAGSLQPQHF. The CDR3 nucleotides are TGTGCCAGCAGTTTACTGGCAGGGAGTCTTCAGCCCCAGCATTTT.

V is TRBV3-1 (or the pseudogene TRBV3-2) and J is TRBJ2-7; 9 positions match TRBD2. The ends lost 0 bases at V and 4 bases at J; junction bases unmatched: 13. The CDR3 is made up of 18 amino acids. Germline values: CDR1 LGHDT, CDR2 YNNKEL (reference sequence). This chain's CDR3 is CASSQDKRVAGVRYEQYF. CDR3 sequence (DNA): TGTGCCAGCAGCCAAGATAAGAGGGTAGCGGGAGTGAGGTACGAGCAGTACTTC.

The genes are TRBV27 and TRBJ1-5; 7 nucleotides align to TRBD1. The CDR3 is 13 amino acids. V gave up 3 bases and J gave up 7 bases; unmatched junction bases: 3. Germline CDR1 and CDR2: MNHEY and SMNVEV (reference sequence). CDR3 protein: CASSLVQGQPQHF. DNA of the CDR3: TGTGCCAGCAGTTTGGTACAGGGGCAGCCCCAGCATTTT.

Written as DNA, the CDR3 is TGCGCCAGCAGCCGCCATTGGTTTTCGTACGAGCAGTACTTC. Translation gives CASSRHWFSYEQYF. The chain joins TRBV23-1 to TRBJ2-7; D gene ambiguous. TRBV23-1 qualifies as an ORF whose function is uncertain. Deletions cut 6 bases from V and 4 bases from J, with 16 bases between. The CDR3 is 14 residues long.

This chain connects TRBV7-3 to TRBJ2-7; TRBD2 matches 7 bases. The CDR3 has 15 amino acids. CDR1 is SGHTA, CDR2 FQGTGA, per germline. V lost 5 bases to trimming and J lost 5 bases; unmatched junction nucleotides: 12. CDR3 sequence reads: CASSQSGGGLDEQYF. CDR3 coding DNA: TGTGCCAGCAGCCAATCGGGGGGAGGGCTCGACGAGCAGTACTTC.